Below, 16 T cell receptor beta chains from the same sample are listed, as sequenced in a study of ipilimumab plus nivolumab after autologous stem cell transplantation. The method was immunoSEQ multiplex PCR; TCRdb's version includes in-frame clones alone and lacks a portion of them. The repertoire includes about 43,000 clones, roughly 88% of them detected once, and 0.7% to 1% sits in the top ten. This sample comprised PBMCs, obtained in a trial of ipilimumab plus nivolumab as post-transplant consolidation. The source is a male donor with multiple myeloma.

The chain uses TRBV18 and TRBJ1-1; no reliable D call. This CDR3 has 17 amino acids. Germline lookup yields CDR1 KGHSH and CDR2 LQKENI. V was trimmed by 2 bases and J by 0 bases, leaving 16 bases between them. CDR3 loop: CASSPSPPGGVNTEAFF. The CDR3 coding sequence is TGTGCCAGCTCACCATCTCCGCCGGGCGGCGTGAACACTGAAGCTTTCTTT.

This chain joins TRBV6-5 and TRBJ2-7; perhaps TRBD2 as D (5 bases). With 6 bases removed from V and 7 bases from J, the gap between germline ends came to 10 bases. This CDR3 is built from 11 residues. CDR1 and CDR2 (germline): MNHEY, SVGAGI. This CDR3 is CASSPGKEQYF. For the CDR3, the DNA is TGTGCCAGCAGCCCGGGAAAGGAGCAGTACTTC.

This clone was picked up one time. The V and J genes are TRBV2 and TRBJ1-4, with 10 nucleotides matching TRBD1. Germline CDR1 is SNHLY and CDR2 is FYNNEI. This CDR3 has 14 amino acids. The ends lost 8 bases at V and 8 bases at J; junction bases unmatched: 8. CDR3 region: CASADGTGVEKLFF. CDR3 DNA sequence: TGTGCCAGCGCCGACGGGACAGGGGTGGAAAAACTGTTTTTT.

There are a few counts of this clone. The V call is TRBV18, the J call TRBJ1-1, with D unresolved. Germline V gene sequence: CDR1 KGHSH, CDR2 LQKENI. V lost 6 bases, J lost 1 base, and 21 bases lay in between. The CDR3 has 17 amino acids. CDR3 nucleotides: TGTGCCAGCTCTCGGAGAGGTCGTACAGAACAGAACACTGAAGCTTTCTTT. As protein: CASSRRGRTEQNTEAFF.

The J gene is TRBJ2-1, the V gene TRBV9; D is uncertain. Trimming cost V 0 bases and J 0 bases, with 7 bases left between them. The CDR3 has 15 residues. Germline V lookup: CDR1 SGDLS, CDR2 YYNGEE. CDR3 DNA: TGTGCCAGCAGCGTAGCGGAGTCCTCCTACAATGAGCAGTTCTTC. It yields the protein CASSVAESSYNEQFF.

This clone was counted a single time. The V gene is TRBV27, the J gene TRBJ1-6; tentative D call: TRBD1 (6 bases). Germline values: CDR1 MNHEY, CDR2 SMNVEV (reference sequence). The CDR3 consists of 15 residues. Deletions cut 2 bases from V and 9 bases from J, with 14 bases between. CDR3 in amino acids: CASSLVWGHGSPLHF. CDR3 bases: TGTGCCAGCAGTTTAGTTTGGGGGCACGGTTCACCCCTCCACTTT.

V usage is TRBV21-1 and J usage is TRBJ1-5; TRBD1, the D gene given by the table, was not confirmed from the DNA. TRBV21-1 is a pseudogene segment. This CDR3 has 18 residues. CDR3 amino acids: CASKSERLDRADNQPQHF. In nucleotides, the CDR3 is TGTGCCAGCAAATCGGAACGACTCGACAGGGCAGACAATCAGCCCCAGCATTTT.

The rearrangement uses TRBV19 and TRBJ1-1, with 10 bases identical to TRBD1. With V trimmed by 5 bases and J by 4 bases, 7 bases remained unmatched. Germline V gene sequence: CDR1 LNHDA, CDR2 SQIVND (reference sequence). There are 15 residues in the CDR3. CDR3 loop: CASSPRTGGSTEAFF. The CDR3 bases are TGTGCCAGTAGTCCCCGGACAGGGGGATCCACTGAAGCTTTCTTT.

This clone was detected once. The V gene is TRBV7-2, the J gene TRBJ2-2, with 9 bases aligning to TRBD2. This CDR3 contains 17 residues. Germline assignment: CDR1 SGHTA and CDR2 FQGNSA. The ends lost 5 bases at V and 5 bases at J; junction bases unmatched: 12. CDR3 sequence (DNA): TGTGCCAGCAGCGATGCCGCGGCGGGAGGGGGAACCGGGGAGCTGTTTTTT. The encoded protein is CASSDAAAGGGTGELFF.

The chain links TRBV28 to TRBJ1-4; D gene unclear. The CDR3 has 14 amino acids. CDR1 is MDHEN, CDR2 SYDVKM, per germline. The ends were cut back, 3 bases at V and 7 bases at J, with 12 bases in the middle. The CDR3 DNA follows: TGTGCCAGCAGTTTTGAAGCCGGCGGTGAAAAACTGTTTTTT. Its protein is CASSFEAGGEKLFF.

The gene calls are TRBV19 and TRBJ1-6; the D is unclear. Germline V lookup: CDR1 LNHDA, CDR2 SQIVND (reference sequence). With 5 bases removed from V and 3 bases from J, the gap between germline ends came to 8 bases. This CDR3 has 14 amino acids. As DNA, the CDR3 is TGTGCCAGTAGTCCCCCAGGCTATAATTCACCCCTCCACTTT. Its protein product is CASSPPGYNSPLHF.

The chain employs TRBV5-6 and TRBJ1-2, with 7 bases identical to TRBD1. V shed 5 bases and J 10 bases; nucleotides not matched to a gene: 11. Germline-derived CDR1 and CDR2 are SGHDT and YYEEEE. The CDR3 consists of 13 residues. CDR3 nucleotide sequence: TGTGCCAGCAGTCGGACCCATACAGGGGACTACACCTTC. It specifies CASSRTHTGDYTF. Combining the CDR3 with reference TRBV5-6 and TRBJ1-2 gives the whole variable domain DAGVTQSPTHLIKTRGQQVTLRCSPKSGHDTVSWYQQALGQGPQFIFQYYEEEERQRGNFPDRFSGHQFPNYSSELNVNALLLGDSALYLCASSRTHTGDYTFGSGTRLTVV.

This clone was picked up a small number of times. The chain employs TRBV5-6 and TRBJ2-1; TRBD2 aligns across 9 bases. Germline trimming cut 0 bases from V and 4 bases from J; bases unmatched to any gene: 5. The CDR3 runs to 16 residues. CDR1 is SGHDT and CDR2 is YYEEEE in the germline V gene. The CDR3 coding sequence is TGTGCCAGCAGCTTGGCTCCTCTAGCGGGATACAATGAGCAGTTCTTC. Translation gives CASSLAPLAGYNEQFF.

The V call is TRBV27, the J call TRBJ1-1; no clear D gene. The V end lost 3 bases, the J end lost 3 bases, and 14 bases lay between the germline ends. The length of the CDR3 is 15 residues. Germline lookup yields CDR1 MNHEY and CDR2 SMNVEV (reference sequence). CDR3 amino acids: CASSFLDRGHTEAFF. DNA for the CDR3: TGTGCCAGCAGTTTCTTGGACCGAGGACACACTGAAGCTTTCTTT.

The CDR3 coding sequence is TGTGCCAGCAGCGTAGGGGTGGCCAAAAACATTCAGTACTTC. Its translation: CASSVGVAKNIQYF. The chain links TRBV9 to TRBJ2-4; no reliable D call. There are 14 residues in the CDR3. The germline V gene encodes CDR1 SGDLS and CDR2 YYNGEE. The ends were cut back, 0 bases at V and 1 base at J, with 5 bases in the middle.

This clone was found a few times. J is TRBJ2-7 and V is TRBV25-1; D is unresolved. This CDR3 contains 11 residues. From germline, CDR1 is MGHDK and CDR2 SYGVNS. V was shortened by 2 bases and J by 9 bases, with 8 bases between the two germline ends. In DNA, the CDR3 is TGTGCCAGCAGTGAAAACAAGGCGCAGTACTTC. Translating gives CASSENKAQYF.